The 7 T cell receptor beta chains given below trace back to one sample, sequenced in a study of PD-1 blockade in classical Hodgkin lymphoma. Profiled with immunoSEQ multiplex PCR; TCRdb holds only in-frame clones, not every one. The repertoire has tens of thousands of clones, about two thirds of them found once; the top ten carry more than 2.5%. Every patient was affected by relapse after autologous stem cell transplantation, while exposure to brentuximab vedotin was not uniform. Sequencing was performed on peripheral blood mononuclear cells (PBMCs), taken before the second cycle of nivolumab. These receptors were collected from a human donor with classical Hodgkin lymphoma.

V and J are TRBV6-6 and TRBJ1-4; TRBD1 agrees at 8 bases. The germline V gene encodes CDR1 MNHNY and CDR2 SVGAGI (reference sequence). V was clipped by 5 bases and J by 7 bases; unmatched bases: 9. The CDR3 is 15 residues long. As DNA, the CDR3 is TGTGCCAGCAGTCCCCGACAGGGGAGGGGTGAAAAACTGTTTTTT. Translating gives CASSPRQGRGEKLFF.

This chain connects TRBV4-1 to TRBJ1-5; D perhaps matches TRBD1 (6 bases). The CDR3 has 15 residues. Trimming cost V 4 bases and J 1 base, with 11 bases left between them. Germline V lookup: CDR1 MGHRA, CDR2 YSYEKL. As DNA, the CDR3 is TGCGCCAGCAGCCCCCAGGGGTTAAGCAATCAGCCCCAGCATTTT. As protein: CASSPQGLSNQPQHF.

The sample holds a few counts of this clone. The chain joins TRBV6-5 to TRBJ1-1, with a weak D call TRBD1 (5 bases). Germline CDR1 and CDR2: MNHEY and SVGAGI. The CDR3 has 13 amino acids. V lost 5 bases and J lost 1, with 8 bases in between. The CDR3, as DNA: TGTGCCAGCAGTGACGACAGGAACACTGAAGCTTTCTTT. It specifies CASSDDRNTEAFF.

The chain employs TRBV6-1 and TRBJ2-7; 8 bases align to TRBD1. There are 15 residues in the CDR3. J gave up 3 bases and V 3 bases, and 7 bases lay outside the gene matches. Germline CDR1 MNHNS, CDR2 SASEGT. The CDR3 spells CASSDQWTGFYEQYF. CDR3 bases: TGTGCCAGCAGTGACCAGTGGACAGGGTTCTACGAGCAGTACTTC.

About this clone: This sample includes further DNA sequences coding for the same CDR3. The rearrangement joins TRBV27 to TRBJ1-6; D is perhaps TRBD1 (5 bases). Germline V gene lookup returns CDR1 MNHEY and CDR2 SMNVEV (reference sequence). Trimming removed 3 bases from V and 10 bases from J, with 10 bases in between. This CDR3 is built from 13 residues. DNA for the CDR3: TGTGCCAGCAGTTTTGGGGGTCGGTCACCCCTCCACTTT. Its translation is CASSFGGRSPLHF.

CDR3 residues: CASSRTGGTYEQYF. In DNA, the CDR3 is TGTGCCAGCAGTCGTACAGGGGGGACCTACGAGCAGTACTTC. This chain joins TRBV7-2 and TRBJ2-7; TRBD1 aligns across 8 bases. The CDR3 consists of 14 residues. V shed 6 bases, J shed 2 bases, and the junction held 6 bases outside the gene matches. Germline V CDR1 and CDR2: SGHTA, FQGNSA.

The rearrangement joins TRBV4-1 to TRBJ1-5; 8 bases are shared with TRBD1. V lost 4 bases to trimming and J lost 1 base; unmatched junction nucleotides: 6. The CDR3 runs 16 residues. The germline CDR1 and CDR2 sequences are MGHRA and YSYEKL. The CDR3 is CASSLDRAASNQPQHF. The CDR3 region has the DNA TGCGCCAGCAGCCTGGACAGGGCGGCGAGCAATCAGCCCCAGCATTTT.